This T cell receptor (beta chain) was sequenced in a study of T cell responses to AZD1222 COVID-19 vaccine. Study-wide background: Analyses pooled second doses at about 4 or about 12 weeks.

About this clone itself: Its antigen remains unidentified.

Per germline, CDR1 GTSNPN and CDR2 SVGIG (reference sequence). This CDR3 comprises 13 residues. The V gene lost 0 bases and the J gene lost 11 bases, with 17 bases spanning the gap. Some clones are missing from TCRdb's copy, which holds only in-frame ones; the method was immunoSEQ multiplex PCR. Among roughly 70,000 clones, roughly 82% were seen once, and the ten largest hold around 5.4%. Whole-study results and caveats: Epitopes outside B.1.351 and B.1.1.7 mutated regions reportedly drew nearly half of spike TCRs.

This receptor was obtained from an adult in good health. The sample consisted of peripheral blood, taken on day 0 of AZD1222 vaccination. The chain combines TRBV30 with TRBJ2-7; weak D call: TRBD2 (6 bases). The CDR3 DNA follows: TGTGCCTGGAGTGTGCCGGGCCCCGGGAGTAAGTACTTC. Residues: CAWSVPGPGSKYF.